Following are 15 T cell receptor beta chains from one sample sequenced in a study of blood T cell repertoires in COVID-19. Here immunoSEQ multiplex PCR was the method, and the copy in TCRdb shows in-frame clones only, minus some. Of over 14,000 clones listed, over 70% were seen once; the top ten hold roughly 13%. Material: peripheral blood. These receptors all stem from a man in his sixties with acute or convalescent COVID-19.

This chain uses TRBV7-6 with TRBJ2-2, with unresolved D. The CDR3 totals 12 residues. The V and J ends lost 5 bases and 7 bases respectively, with 8 bases between them. Germline loops: CDR1 SGHVS, CDR2 FNYEAQ. CDR3 in amino acids: CASSLPVGELFF. CDR3 sequence (DNA): TGTGCCAGCAGCCTCCCAGTCGGGGAGCTGTTTTTT.

CDR3 DNA sequence: TGCGCCAGCAGCTTAGCAGGGTTCGACACTGAAGCTTTCTTT. Its protein product is CASSLAGFDTEAFF. V is TRBV5-1 and J is TRBJ1-1; tentatively, D is TRBD1 (5 bases). The germline V gene has CDR1 SGHRS and CDR2 YFSETQ. Trimming removed 2 bases from V and 3 bases from J, with 11 bases in between. The CDR3 spans 14 residues.

The rearrangement joins TRBV7-9 to TRBJ2-5, with D tentatively TRBD2 (5 bases). Germline V gene lookup returns CDR1 SEHNR and CDR2 FQNEAQ (reference sequence). This CDR3 contains 13 residues. V was pared by 7 bases and J by 1 base, with 10 bases between. CDR3 protein: CASIAAGQETQYF. The CDR3 region has the DNA TGTGCCAGCATCGCGGCGGGCCAAGAGACCCAGTACTTC.

This clone is a singleton in its sample. The chain links TRBV28 to TRBJ1-2, with 11 bases lining up with TRBD1. The CDR3 covers 15 residues. Germline V gene lookup returns CDR1 MDHEN and CDR2 SYDVKM. V shed 6 bases, J shed 8 bases, and the junction held 11 bases outside the gene matches. As DNA, the CDR3 is TGTGCCAGCAGACCGCCGGGACAGGGGGTCGACGGCTACACCTTC. This encodes CASRPPGQGVDGYTF.

V is TRBV24-1 and J is TRBJ2-1; D might be TRBD2 (7 bases). The CDR3 consists of 15 residues. The V gene's germline CDR1 is KGHDR and CDR2 SFDVKD. V lost 6 bases to trimming and J lost 2 bases, with 13 bases between them. CDR3 bases: TGTGCCACCAGTAGTGGGGGGGGCCCCTACAATGAGCAGTTCTTC. This codes for CATSSGGGPYNEQFF.

This sequence joins TRBV12-3 or TRBV12-4 and TRBJ2-7, with D unresolved. CDR3 length: 11 residues. Trimming removed 2 bases at V and 6 bases at J, with 5 bases between. CDR3 nucleotides: TGTGCCAGCAGTTTATCTAGCGAGCAGTACTTC. It specifies CASSLSSEQYF.

This chain connects TRBV5-6 to TRBJ1-1; 8 bases map to TRBD1. This CDR3 is 15 amino acids long. CDR1 and CDR2 from the germline V gene are SGHDT and YYEEEE. V lost 4 bases and J lost 0; bases outside the gene matches: 5. CDR3 in amino acids: CASSTMDRVNTEAFF. The CDR3 coding sequence is TGTGCCAGCAGCACCATGGACAGGGTGAACACTGAAGCTTTCTTT.

The V and J genes are TRBV2 and TRBJ2-7, with D tentatively TRBD1 (5 bases). The germline V gene encodes CDR1 SNHLY and CDR2 FYNNEI. V lost 11 bases and J 5 bases, leaving 19 bases between the germline ends. The CDR3 has 13 residues. In DNA form, the CDR3 reads TGTGCCGGATGGCAGGGCCCTCCTAACGAGCAGTACTTC. Protein product: CAGWQGPPNEQYF.

This rearrangement joins TRBV6-2 or TRBV6-3 to TRBJ1-2; D gene uncertain. Germline V CDR1 and CDR2: MNHEY, SVGEGT. V lost 0 bases, J lost 7 bases, and 12 bases lay in between. The CDR3 has 14 amino acids. CDR3 bases: TGTGCCAGCAGTTACTCAGGCGCGGAACCTGGCTACACCTTC. Protein product: CASSYSGAEPGYTF.

This clone has a single count. V is TRBV4-3 and J is TRBJ2-5, with 8 positions matching TRBD1. V shed 3 bases and J 6 bases; nucleotides not matched to a gene: 9. CDR1 and CDR2 from the germline V gene are LGHNA and YSLEER. This CDR3 is 15 amino acids long. CDR3 nucleotides: TGCGCCAGCAGCCAGGGTTATGACAGGGGTAAGACCCAGTACTTC. This encodes CASSQGYDRGKTQYF.

V is TRBV10-3 and J is TRBJ2-1; 9 bases map to TRBD2. The CDR3 has 15 amino acids. Germline values: CDR1 ENHRY, CDR2 SYGVKD. Trimming took 3 bases from V and 2 from J; bases not matched to a gene: 2. The CDR3, as DNA: TGTGCCATCAGTGACATAGCGGGAGCCTACAATGAGCAGTTCTTC. Its protein product is CAISDIAGAYNEQFF.

This clone was seen a handful of times. V gene TRBV6-2 or TRBV6-3 combines with J gene TRBJ2-3; D possibly corresponds to TRBD1 (6 bases). The CDR3 sequence is 19 residues long. Germline CDR1 is MNHEY and CDR2 is SVGEGT. V lost 0 bases and J 1 base, leaving 20 bases between the germline ends. The CDR3: CASSYSPGDKYLGTDTQYF. Here the CDR3 DNA reads TGTGCCAGCAGTTACTCCCCCGGGGACAAGTATCTCGGCACAGATACGCAGTATTTT.

The chain employs TRBV11-2 and TRBJ2-7; D remains unclear. CDR3 length: 12 amino acids. Trimming pared 5 bases from V and 7 bases from J, leaving 12 bases between. The germline CDR1 and CDR2 sequences are SGHAT and FQNNGV. In nucleotides, the CDR3 is TGTGCCAGCAGCCAGGTCCTGCGTGAGCAGTACTTC. It encodes CASSQVLREQYF.

The V gene is TRBV7-3, the J gene TRBJ2-1, with a tentative D call TRBD1 (5 bases). Trimming cost V 5 bases and J 3 bases, with 11 bases left between them. The CDR3 loop spans 14 amino acids. CDR1 and CDR2 (germline): SGHTA, FQGTGA. The CDR3 coding sequence is TGTGCCAGCAGCCTCGGACACGACTACAATGAGCAGTTCTTC. Translated, it gives CASSLGHDYNEQFF.

This sequence joins TRBV7-9 and TRBJ1-2, with a weak D call TRBD1 (5 bases). Germline lookup yields CDR1 SEHNR and CDR2 FQNEAQ (reference sequence). The CDR3 extends over 14 amino acids. V gave up 6 bases and J gave up 6 bases, with 17 bases separating them. The CDR3 nucleotides read TGTGCCAGCAGGCCCGGGAGCCTGGGGGATGGCTACACCTTC. This sequence encodes CASRPGSLGDGYTF.